These 19 T cell receptor beta chains share one sample of origin, sequenced in a study of blood T cell repertoires in COVID-19 (dated by TCRdb to the early 2020s). Libraries were constructed by the immunoSEQ multiplex PCR assay. TCRdb's version of the immuneACCESS table is confined to in-frame rearrangements and falls short of the full clone set. An unresolved V gene accounts for under half of the shortfall where checked; the remainder is of unknown origin. This sample has 210,000 or so clones in its table, and roughly 88% of those were observed once. Together, the top ten hold roughly 6.2% of the sample. Material for sequencing was peripheral blood. These receptors all stem from a woman between 35 and 50 years old who had recovered from COVID-19.

The chain links TRBV19 to TRBJ2-2; D remains unclear. This CDR3 region has 16 residues. V shed 0 bases and J shed 0 bases, with 8 bases lying between them. Germline V gene data show CDR1 as LNHDA and CDR2 as SQIVND (reference sequence). The chain's CDR3 is CASSIDPFANTGELFF. CDR3 bases: TGTGCCAGTAGTATAGATCCTTTCGCGAACACCGGGGAGCTGTTTTTT.

The genes are TRBV30 and TRBJ1-2; TRBD1 agrees at 7 bases. Unmatched junction bases numbered 13, after V lost 2 bases and J lost 7 bases. CDR1 GTSNPN and CDR2 SVGIG come from the germline V gene (reference sequence). CDR3 length: 15 residues. The CDR3 DNA follows: TGTGCCTGGAGTTTACAACAGGGGCCCTGGCCTGGCTACACCTTC. Residues: CAWSLQQGPWPGYTF.

The V call is TRBV25-1, the J call TRBJ1-5; 7 bases map to TRBD1. CDR1 is MGHDK, CDR2 SYGVNS, per germline. This CDR3 has 14 amino acids. V lost 3 bases to trimming and J lost 5 bases; unmatched junction nucleotides: 4. The CDR3 bases are TGTGCCAGCAGTGAGTCCAGGGGGTATCAGCCCCAGCATTTT. This encodes CASSESRGYQPQHF.

V gene TRBV27 combines with J gene TRBJ2-7; possibly TRBD2 for D (5 bases). Trimming shortened V by 3 bases and J by 1 base, and 10 bases separated the two germline ends. Per germline, CDR1 MNHEY and CDR2 SMNVEV (reference sequence). The length of the CDR3 is 14 residues. The CDR3 DNA reads TGTGCCAGCAGTTTCGGAGAGGGTTCCTACGAGCAGTACTTC. This sequence encodes CASSFGEGSYEQYF.

CDR3 in DNA: TGTGCCTGGGGGACAGGGCGGGTAAAACTGTTTTTT. The encoded protein is CAWGTGRVKLFF. The chain recombines TRBV30 with TRBJ1-4; 9 positions agree with TRBD1. CDR3 length equals 12 residues. V was clipped by 5 bases and J by 10 bases; unmatched bases: 5. Germline V gene sequence: CDR1 GTSNPN, CDR2 SVGIG (reference sequence).

The J gene is TRBJ2-1, the V gene TRBV13; D remains unclear. Trimming took off 4 bases at V and 0 bases at J, with 13 bases between the two ends. Looked up from germline, CDR1 is PRHDT and CDR2 is FYEKMQ (reference sequence). CDR3 size: 16 residues. The CDR3 loop reads CASSSRLVSSYNEQFF. CDR3 DNA: TGTGCCAGCAGCTCCAGACTCGTCAGCTCCTACAATGAGCAGTTCTTC.

The J gene is TRBJ2-1, the V gene TRBV29-1; the match to TRBD2 covers 7 bases. CDR1 is SQVTM and CDR2 is ANQGSEA in the germline V gene. J gave up 6 bases and V 8 bases, and 13 bases lay outside the gene matches. CDR3 length: 14 residues. The CDR3: CSFPRLAGSNEQFF. The CDR3 bases are TGCAGCTTTCCCCGACTAGCCGGGAGCAATGAGCAGTTCTTC.

Written as DNA, the CDR3 is TGCACCAGCAGCCAAGACATGATATGGTGGATCCCGAGGTCCTACGAGCAGTACTTC. Its translation: CTSSQDMIWWIPRSYEQYF. The rearrangement joins TRBV1 to TRBJ2-7; TRBD2 reflects the table's D call only, with no check against the DNA. TRBV1 is deemed a pseudogene. This CDR3 region has 19 residues.

The CDR3 loop is CASSWGTGDGYTF. In DNA, the CDR3 is TGTGCCAGCAGTTGGGGGACAGGTGACGGCTACACCTTC. The chain uses TRBV6-2 or TRBV6-3 and TRBJ1-2, with 8 bases identical to TRBD1. Losses at the gene ends were 4 bases for V and 8 bases for J; bases not matched to a gene: 6. Per the germline V gene, CDR1 is MNHEY and CDR2 is SVGEGT. The CDR3 has 13 residues.

This clone was seen once. The V gene is TRBV5-5, the J gene TRBJ1-4; tentatively, D is TRBD1 (5 bases). Germline values: CDR1 SGHKS, CDR2 YYEKEE (reference sequence). V dropped 4 bases and J dropped 5 bases, with 12 bases sitting between them. This CDR3 is 14 amino acids long. The CDR3 bases are TGTGCCAGCAGCAAGGGGCCCCCCAATGAAAAACTGTTTTTT. Its translation is CASSKGPPNEKLFF.

The chain uses TRBV10-1 and TRBJ2-3; D may be TRBD2 (5 bases). In germline, CDR1 is WNHNN, CDR2 SYGVQD (reference sequence). CDR3 length equals 16 residues. V lost 8 bases and J lost 0, with 18 bases in between. CDR3 loop: CASRSGMFLSTDTQYF. The CDR3 coding sequence is TGCGCCAGCCGATCCGGGATGTTCCTGAGCACAGATACGCAGTATTTT.

As regards this clone: This same CDR3 is encoded by further DNA sequences in the sample. This chain uses TRBV19 with TRBJ1-1, with 7 bases matching TRBD1. V lost 5 bases and J lost 1; bases outside the gene matches: 1. Germline CDR1 is LNHDA and CDR2 is SQIVND (reference sequence). This CDR3 contains 13 residues. As DNA, the CDR3 is TGTGCCAGTAGTTACAGGGGGAACACTGAAGCTTTCTTT. Its translation is CASSYRGNTEAFF. Supplemented by reference TRBV19 and TRBJ1-1, the full variable domain reads DGGITQSPKYLFRKEGQNVTLSCEQNLNHDAMYWYRQDPGQGLRLIYYSQIVNDFQKGDIAEGYSVSREKKESFPLTVTSAQKNPTAFYLCASSYRGNTEAFFGQGTRLTVV.

This clone was counted a few times. V usage is TRBV6-5 and J usage is TRBJ1-1, with 10 bases aligning to TRBD1. The CDR3 has 14 residues. Germline V gene lookup returns CDR1 MNHEY and CDR2 SVGAGI. V was clipped by 6 bases and J by 5 bases; unmatched bases: 6. DNA for the CDR3: TGTGCCAGCAGAAGACAGGGGGCGCGGACTGAAGCTTTCTTT. It encodes CASRRQGARTEAFF.

A few counts support this clone. The rearrangement joins TRBV3-1 (or the pseudogene TRBV3-2) to TRBJ1-2; D is unclear. Germline-derived CDR1 and CDR2 are LGHDT and YNNKEL (reference sequence). V lost 2 bases and J lost 6, with 10 bases in between. The CDR3 is 13 amino acids. CDR3 bases: TGTGCCAGCAGCCAATCAGTGTCCAATGGCTACACCTTC. Protein sequence: CASSQSVSNGYTF.

The chain links TRBV6-5 to TRBJ1-5; D ambiguous. The CDR3 contains 16 residues. Trimming took off 0 bases at V and 3 bases at J, with 12 bases between the two ends. Germline CDR1 is MNHEY and CDR2 is SVGAGI. CDR3: CASSYSSRSLNQPQHF. CDR3 DNA: TGTGCCAGCAGTTACTCGTCTCGGAGCCTCAATCAGCCCCAGCATTTT.

This chain uses TRBV5-8 with TRBJ2-7; 9 nucleotides agree with TRBD2. Germline values: CDR1 SGHTS, CDR2 YDEGEE. CDR3 length: 18 residues. The V and J ends lost 1 base and 3 bases, in that order; junction bases with no gene match: 14. DNA of the CDR3: TGTGCCAGCAGCTTGTTAGTGACTAGCGGTAATTGGGACTACGAGCAGTACTTC. Amino acids: CASSLLVTSGNWDYEQYF.

The chain carries TRBV7-9 and TRBJ2-1, with 15 bases identical to TRBD2. Per the germline V gene, CDR1 is SEHNR and CDR2 is FQNEAQ (reference sequence). Germline trimming cut 4 bases from V and 7 bases from J; bases unmatched to any gene: 8. The CDR3 has 17 residues. The CDR3 here is CASSSGLAGGPRNEQFF. The CDR3 bases are TGTGCCAGCAGCTCCGGACTAGCGGGAGGGCCTAGGAATGAGCAGTTCTTC. The full variable domain, its missing parts supplied by reference TRBV7-9 and TRBJ2-1, is DTGVSQNPRHKITKRGQNVTFRCDPISEHNRLYWYRQTLGQGPEFLTYFQNEAQLEKSRLLSDRFSAERPKGSFSTLEIQRTEQGDSAMYLCASSSGLAGGPRNEQFFGPGTRLTVL.

This chain connects TRBV19 to TRBJ1-2; 9 nucleotides align to TRBD1. Per the germline V gene, CDR1 is LNHDA and CDR2 is SQIVND (reference sequence). V trimming: 3 bases; J trimming: 4 bases; junction bases outside the gene matches: 12. The CDR3 runs 17 residues. The CDR3 DNA follows: TGTGCCAGTAGTATTCTCGACCGGGACAGGGTATTCTATGGCTACACCTTC. Translated: CASSILDRDRVFYGYTF. The whole variable domain, remainder taken from reference TRBV19 and TRBJ1-2, is DGGITQSPKYLFRKEGQNVTLSCEQNLNHDAMYWYRQDPGQGLRLIYYSQIVNDFQKGDIAEGYSVSREKKESFPLTVTSAQKNPTAFYLCASSILDRDRVFYGYTFGSGTRLTVV.

The chain links TRBV7-9 to TRBJ1-5; 12 bases match TRBD1. The junction had 5 bases not matched to a gene; V was cut back by 1 base and J by 4 bases. CDR1 SEHNR and CDR2 FQNEAQ come from the germline V gene (reference sequence). The CDR3 consists of 17 residues. CDR3 amino acids: CASSLVGTGGLNQPQHF. The CDR3 nucleotides read TGTGCCAGCAGCTTAGTCGGGACAGGGGGCTTAAATCAGCCCCAGCATTTT.